This paragraph reports one T cell receptor (beta chain). This specimen comes from a study of blood T cell repertoires in COVID-19. CDR1 is MNHEY, CDR2 SMNVEV, per germline (reference sequence). The CDR3 spans 15 residues. Trimming removed 8 bases from V and 7 bases from J; junction bases left unmatched: 15. Method: immunoSEQ multiplex PCR; TCRdb's copy keeps in-frame clones and lacks some. The table records around 280,000 clones, more than 85% of them present only once. V usage is TRBV27 and J usage is TRBJ2-7, with 9 bases lining up with TRBD1. The sequence was collected from a man aged 65-85 years with acute or convalescent COVID-19. Source material: peripheral blood. The CDR3 DNA reads as TGTGCCAGCGCAACCCGCAGGACAGGGGTACGAGAGCAGTACTTC. Its protein is CASATRRTGVREQYF.